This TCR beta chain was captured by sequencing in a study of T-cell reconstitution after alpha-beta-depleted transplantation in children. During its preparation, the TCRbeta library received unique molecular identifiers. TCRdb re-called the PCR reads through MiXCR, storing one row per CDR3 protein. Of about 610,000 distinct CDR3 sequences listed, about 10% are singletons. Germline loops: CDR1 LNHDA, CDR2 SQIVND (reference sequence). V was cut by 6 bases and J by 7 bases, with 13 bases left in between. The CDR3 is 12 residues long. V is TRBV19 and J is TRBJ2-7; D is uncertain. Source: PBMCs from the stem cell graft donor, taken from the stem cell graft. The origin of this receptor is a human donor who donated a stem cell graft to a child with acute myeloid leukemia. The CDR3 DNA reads TGTGCCAGTAGCGAGAATCGTAGGGAGCAGTACTTC. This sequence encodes CASSENRREQYF. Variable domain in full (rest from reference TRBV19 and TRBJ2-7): DGGITQSPKYLFRKEGQNVTLSCEQNLNHDAMYWYRQDPGQGLRLIYYSQIVNDFQKGDIAEGYSVSREKKESFPLTVTSAQKNPTAFYLCASSENRREQYFGPGTRLTVT.